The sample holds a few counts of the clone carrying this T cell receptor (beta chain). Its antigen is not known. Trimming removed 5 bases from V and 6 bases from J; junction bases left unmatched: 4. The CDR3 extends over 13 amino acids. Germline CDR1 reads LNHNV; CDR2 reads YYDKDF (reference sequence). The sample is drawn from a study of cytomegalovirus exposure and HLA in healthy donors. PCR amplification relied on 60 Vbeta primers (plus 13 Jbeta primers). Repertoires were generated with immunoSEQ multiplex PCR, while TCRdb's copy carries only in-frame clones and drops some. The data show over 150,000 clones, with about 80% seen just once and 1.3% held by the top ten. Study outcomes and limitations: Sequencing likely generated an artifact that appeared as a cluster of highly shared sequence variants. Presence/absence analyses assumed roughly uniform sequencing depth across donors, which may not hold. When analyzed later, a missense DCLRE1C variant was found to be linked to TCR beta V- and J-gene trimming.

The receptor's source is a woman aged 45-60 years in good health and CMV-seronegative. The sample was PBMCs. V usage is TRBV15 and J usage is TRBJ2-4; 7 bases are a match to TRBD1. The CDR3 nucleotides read TGTGCCACCAGCCACGGGGACAGAAACATTCAGTACTTC. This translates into CATSHGDRNIQYF.